Each of the 21 T cell receptor beta chains below was sequenced from the same sample in a study of blood T cell repertoires in COVID-19. Clones were sequenced by immunoSEQ multiplex PCR, and TCRdb holds only the in-frame ones, with some missing. This sample has more than 300,000 clones, with about 87% found just once. The specimen was peripheral blood. Receptor source: a woman aged 30 to 39 with COVID-19, enrolled during active disease.

To note about this clone: Other DNA variants within this sample encode the same CDR3. The V gene is TRBV19, the J gene TRBJ2-7; D unresolved. The CDR3 length is 14 residues. Germline V gene lookup returns CDR1 LNHDA and CDR2 SQIVND (reference sequence). Trimming shortened V by 2 bases and J by 0 bases, and 8 bases separated the two germline ends. The chain's CDR3 is CASSITGSSYEQYF. The DNA for the CDR3 is TGTGCCAGTAGTATAACGGGTAGCTCCTACGAGCAGTACTTC.

This chain uses TRBV9 with TRBJ1-2, with 8 nucleotides matching TRBD1. After removal of 4 bases from V and 0 bases from J, the junction contained 11 bases not matched to a gene. Germline V gives CDR1 SGDLS, CDR2 YYNGEE. This CDR3 is built from 17 residues. The CDR3 DNA is TGTGCCAGCAGCCCAGGGACAGGCCCAGGTCCTAACTATGGCTACACCTTC. This codes for CASSPGTGPGPNYGYTF. The full variable domain, in which reference TRBV9 and TRBJ1-2 provide the parts outside the CDR3, is DSGVTQTPKHLITATGQRVTLRCSPRSGDLSVYWYQQSLDQGLQFLIQYYNGEERAKGNILERFSAQQFPDLHSELNLSSLELGDSALYFCASSPGTGPGPNYGYTFGSGTRLTVV.

The chain has TRBV11-2 and TRBJ1-6; D not resolved. V was trimmed by 5 bases and J by 4 bases, leaving 12 bases between them. Germline CDR1 SGHAT, CDR2 FQNNGV. CDR3 length: 15 residues. The CDR3 coding sequence is TGTGCCAGCAGCCCCGCCGGGAGATATAATTCACCCCTCCACTTT. Translating gives CASSPAGRYNSPLHF.

The chain couples TRBV4-3 to TRBJ2-1; 7 bases are a match to TRBD1. With V trimmed by 2 bases and J by 7 bases, 8 bases remained unmatched. This CDR3 contains 15 residues. Germline CDR1 is LGHNA and CDR2 is YSLEER. The CDR3 sequence: CASSQSLTGVNEQFF. CDR3 nucleotides: TGCGCCAGCAGCCAAAGCTTAACAGGGGTGAATGAGCAGTTCTTC.

The chain joins TRBV4-1 to TRBJ2-7, with TRBD2 identical over 10 bases. The ends lost 3 bases at V and 3 bases at J; junction bases unmatched: 5. Germline CDR1 is MGHRA and CDR2 is YSYEKL. This CDR3 is built from 15 residues. The CDR3 DNA reads as TGCGCCAGCAGCCACCAGACTAGCGGGTACTACGAGCAGTACTTC. The encoded protein is CASSHQTSGYYEQYF.

This chain joins TRBV19 and TRBJ2-3; 12 bases align to TRBD1. V lost 6 bases to trimming and J lost 7 bases; unmatched junction nucleotides: 5. The CDR3 runs 14 residues. Germline values: CDR1 LNHDA, CDR2 SQIVND (reference sequence). The CDR3 coding sequence is TGTGCCAGTAGACCGGGACAGGGGGCGAATACGCAGTATTTT. Its translation: CASRPGQGANTQYF.

The chain carries TRBV5-4 and TRBJ2-7; a possible D gene is TRBD1 (5 bases). Germline CDR1 and CDR2: SGHNT and YYREEE (reference sequence). V shed 4 bases and J shed 3 bases, with 8 bases lying between them. This CDR3 is 12 amino acids long. The DNA of the CDR3 is TGTGCCAGCAGCGCAGACAGCTACGAGCAGTACTTC. Protein: CASSADSYEQYF.

This chain links TRBV4-1 with TRBJ1-4; no clear D gene. Germline CDR1 and CDR2: MGHRA and YSYEKL. Trimming pared 3 bases from V and 8 bases from J, leaving 16 bases between. This CDR3 contains 15 residues. CDR3 sequence reads: CASSQLSSEREKLFF. The CDR3 DNA follows: TGCGCCAGCAGCCAGTTGAGCTCCGAGAGGGAAAAACTGTTTTTT.

The chain has TRBV11-2 and TRBJ2-4; 7 bases match TRBD1. Losses at the gene ends were 5 bases for V and 0 bases for J; bases not matched to a gene: 1. The CDR3 sequence is 14 residues long. In germline, CDR1 is SGHAT, CDR2 FQNNGV. The DNA of the CDR3 is TGTGCCAGCAGCGACAGGGTAGCCAAAAACATTCAGTACTTC. Translation gives CASSDRVAKNIQYF.

This clone was seen once. V and J are TRBV15 and TRBJ2-6; 8 bases match TRBD1. V trimming: 3 bases; J trimming: 4 bases; junction bases outside the gene matches: 2. Germline V gene lookup returns CDR1 LNHNV and CDR2 YYDKDF (reference sequence). CDR3 length equals 15 residues. The CDR3: CATSRDRAGANVLTF. In DNA, the CDR3 is TGTGCCACCAGCAGGGACAGGGCCGGGGCCAACGTCCTGACTTTC.

The V and J genes are TRBV28 and TRBJ2-7, with a weak D call TRBD1 (5 bases). CDR1 is MDHEN and CDR2 is SYDVKM in the germline V gene. This CDR3 region has 13 residues. Trimming removed 7 bases from V and 2 bases from J, with 12 bases in between. The CDR3 region is CASTPGHAYEQYF. The CDR3 bases are TGTGCCAGCACCCCAGGGCACGCCTACGAGCAGTACTTC.

The gene calls are TRBV5-5 and TRBJ2-7; no clear D gene. Germline V gives CDR1 SGHKS, CDR2 YYEKEE (reference sequence). Trimming took 1 base from V and 4 from J, leaving 9 bases between them. The CDR3 extends over 13 amino acids. The CDR3 sequence: CASSLLYGYEQYF. The CDR3 region has the DNA TGTGCCAGCAGCTTGCTGTACGGGTACGAGCAGTACTTC. The whole variable domain, filled in from reference TRBV5-5 and TRBJ2-7, reads DAGVTQSPTHLIKTRGQQVTLRCSPISGHKSVSWYQQVLGQGPQFIFQYYEKEERGRGNFPDRFSARQFPNYSSELNVNALLLGDSALYLCASSLLYGYEQYFGPGTRLTVT.

This chain links TRBV7-2 with TRBJ1-1, with 7 positions matching TRBD1. Germline CDR1 and CDR2: SGHTA and FQGNSA. V gave up 3 bases and J gave up 10 bases; unmatched junction bases: 8. The CDR3 is 13 amino acids. The CDR3 region is CASSLSRGEVAFF. The CDR3 DNA sequence: TGTGCCAGCAGCTTGAGCAGGGGGGAAGTAGCTTTCTTT.

The rearrangement links TRBV24-1 to TRBJ2-1; 8 bases map to TRBD2. Germline V gene data show CDR1 as KGHDR and CDR2 as SFDVKD. Trimming removed 3 bases from V and 8 bases from J; junction bases left unmatched: 11. The CDR3 extends over 16 amino acids. The CDR3 nucleotides read TGTGCCACCAGTGATAGGGGGACTAGGAACGTGGATGAGCAGTTCTTC. It is translated as CATSDRGTRNVDEQFF.

The J gene is TRBJ1-1, the V gene TRBV7-9; D gene uncertain. The V gene's germline CDR1 is SEHNR and CDR2 FQNEAQ (reference sequence). The CDR3 contains 13 residues. With 3 bases removed from V and 5 bases from J, the gap between germline ends came to 10 bases. CDR3 in amino acids: CASSFLRGTEAFF. As DNA, the CDR3 is TGTGCCAGCAGCTTTTTGAGAGGTACTGAAGCTTTCTTT.

The chain links TRBV19 to TRBJ2-3, with TRBD2 matching over 7 bases. This CDR3 spans 13 amino acids. V trimming: 4 bases; J trimming: 4 bases; junction bases outside the gene matches: 2. The V gene's germline CDR1 is LNHDA and CDR2 SQIVND (reference sequence). This CDR3 reads CASSSGRPDTQYF. The CDR3 DNA reads TGTGCCAGTAGTAGCGGGAGACCAGATACGCAGTATTTT.

This chain links TRBV6-5 with TRBJ2-3; D perhaps matches TRBD2 (6 bases). This CDR3 is 14 amino acids long. The V gene's germline CDR1 is MNHEY and CDR2 SVGAGI. V lost 10 bases and J lost 0, with 14 bases in between. CDR3 nucleotide sequence: TGTGCCACCGCGGAGGGAACCAGCACAGATACGCAGTATTTT. Translation gives CATAEGTSTDTQYF.

The chain employs TRBV6-6 and TRBJ1-2, with 9 bases aligning to TRBD1. The CDR3 spans 15 residues. Germline V CDR1 and CDR2: MNHNY, SVGAGI (reference sequence). J gave up 5 bases and V 5 bases, and 9 bases lay outside the gene matches. CDR3 sequence reads: CASSPLGQGGYGYTF. The CDR3 bases are TGTGCCAGCAGTCCCTTGGGACAGGGTGGTTATGGCTACACCTTC.

This chain links TRBV19 with TRBJ1-1; possible D gene TRBD1, 6 bases. Trimming removed 3 bases at V and 0 bases at J, with 20 bases between. Germline loops: CDR1 LNHDA, CDR2 SQIVND (reference sequence). CDR3 size: 18 residues. The CDR3 DNA reads TGTGCCAGTAGTATGAGTGGAACAGGGCGGCTTATGAACACTGAAGCTTTCTTT. This translates into CASSMSGTGRLMNTEAFF.

The gene calls are TRBV25-1 and TRBJ1-2; D not certain. This CDR3 has 10 residues. Trimming left V 6 bases short and J 9 bases short, with 8 bases between. Germline V gene lookup returns CDR1 MGHDK and CDR2 SYGVNS. The CDR3 sequence is CASRDTSYTF. In DNA form, the CDR3 reads TGTGCCAGCAGAGACACGAGCTACACCTTC.

The rearrangement joins TRBV3-1 (or the pseudogene TRBV3-2) to TRBJ2-7, with TRBD2 matching 11 bases. V was clipped by 8 bases and J by 5 bases; unmatched bases: 8. The CDR3 spans 14 residues. The germline V gene encodes CDR1 LGHDT and CDR2 YNNKEL (reference sequence). CDR3 residues: CASQPSGRIHEQYF. DNA of the CDR3: TGTGCCAGCCAACCTAGCGGGAGGATCCACGAGCAGTACTTC.